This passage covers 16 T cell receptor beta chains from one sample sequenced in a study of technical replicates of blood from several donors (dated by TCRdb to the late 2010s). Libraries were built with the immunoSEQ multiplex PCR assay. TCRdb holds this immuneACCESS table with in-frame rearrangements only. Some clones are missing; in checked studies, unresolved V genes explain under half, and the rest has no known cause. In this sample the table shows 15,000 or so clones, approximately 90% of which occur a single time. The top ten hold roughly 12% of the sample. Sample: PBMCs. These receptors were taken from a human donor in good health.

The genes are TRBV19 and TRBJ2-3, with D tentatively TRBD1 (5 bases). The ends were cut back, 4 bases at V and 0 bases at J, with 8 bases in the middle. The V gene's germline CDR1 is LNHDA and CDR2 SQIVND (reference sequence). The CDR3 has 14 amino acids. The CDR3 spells CASSKAGSTDTQYF. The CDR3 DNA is TGTGCCAGTAGTAAGGCAGGGAGCACAGATACGCAGTATTTT.

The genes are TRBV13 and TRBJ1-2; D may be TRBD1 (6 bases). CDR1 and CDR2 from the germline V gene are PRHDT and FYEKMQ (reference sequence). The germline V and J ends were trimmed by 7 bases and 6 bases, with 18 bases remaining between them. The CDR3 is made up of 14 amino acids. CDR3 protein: CASTYGTRGDGYTF. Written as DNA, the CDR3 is TGTGCCAGCACCTACGGGACAAGAGGTGATGGCTACACCTTC.

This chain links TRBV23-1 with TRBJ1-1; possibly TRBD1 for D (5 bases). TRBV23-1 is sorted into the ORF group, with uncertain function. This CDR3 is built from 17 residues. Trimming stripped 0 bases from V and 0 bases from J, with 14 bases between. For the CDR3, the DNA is TGCGCCAGCAGTCAATCGTCCGGGCGACAGATGAACACTGAAGCTTTCTTT. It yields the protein CASSQSSGRQMNTEAFF.

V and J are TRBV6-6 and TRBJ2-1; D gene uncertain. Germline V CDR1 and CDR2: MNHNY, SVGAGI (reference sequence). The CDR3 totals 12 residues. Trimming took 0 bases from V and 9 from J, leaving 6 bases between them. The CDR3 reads CASSYSLSEQFF. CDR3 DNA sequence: TGTGCCAGCAGTTACTCGCTCAGTGAGCAGTTCTTC.

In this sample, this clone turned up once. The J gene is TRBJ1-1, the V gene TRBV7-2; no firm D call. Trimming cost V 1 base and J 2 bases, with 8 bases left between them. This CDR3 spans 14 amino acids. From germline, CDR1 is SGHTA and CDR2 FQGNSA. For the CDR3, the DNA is TGTGCCAGCAGCTTAGGAACAGTTAACACTGAAGCTTTCTTT. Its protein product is CASSLGTVNTEAFF. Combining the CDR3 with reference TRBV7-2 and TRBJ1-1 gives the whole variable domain GAGVSQSPSNKVTEKGKDVELRCDPISGHTALYWYRQSLGQGLEFLIYFQGNSAPDKSGLPSDRFSAERTGGSVSTLTIQRTQQEDSAVYLCASSLGTVNTEAFFGQGTRLTVV.

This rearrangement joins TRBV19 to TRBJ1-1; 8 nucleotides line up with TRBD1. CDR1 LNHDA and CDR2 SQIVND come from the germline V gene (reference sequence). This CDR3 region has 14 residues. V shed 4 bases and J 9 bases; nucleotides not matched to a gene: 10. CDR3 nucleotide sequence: TGTGCCAGTAGTACCACCGGGACAGGCATTCAAGCTTTCTTT. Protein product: CASSTTGTGIQAFF.

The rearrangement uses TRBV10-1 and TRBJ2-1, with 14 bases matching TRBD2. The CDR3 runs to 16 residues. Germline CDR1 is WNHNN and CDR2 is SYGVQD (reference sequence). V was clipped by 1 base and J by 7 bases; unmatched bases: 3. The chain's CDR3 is CASSELGLAGVNEQFF. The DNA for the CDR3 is TGCGCCAGCAGTGAGTTGGGACTAGCGGGAGTTAATGAGCAGTTCTTC.

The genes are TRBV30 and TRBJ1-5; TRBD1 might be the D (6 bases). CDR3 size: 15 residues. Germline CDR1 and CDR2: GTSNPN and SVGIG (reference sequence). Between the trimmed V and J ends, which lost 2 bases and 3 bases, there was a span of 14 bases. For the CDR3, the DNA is TGTGCCTGGAGTCTGGGGGGGCCAGACAATCAGCCCCAGCATTTT. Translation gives CAWSLGGPDNQPQHF.

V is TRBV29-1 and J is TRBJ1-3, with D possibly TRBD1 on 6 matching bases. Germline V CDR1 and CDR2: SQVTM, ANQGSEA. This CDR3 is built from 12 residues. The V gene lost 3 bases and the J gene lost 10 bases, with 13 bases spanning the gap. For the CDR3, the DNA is TGCAGCGTTGAGCTAGGGGGAAGGACCATATATTTT. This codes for CSVELGGRTIYF.

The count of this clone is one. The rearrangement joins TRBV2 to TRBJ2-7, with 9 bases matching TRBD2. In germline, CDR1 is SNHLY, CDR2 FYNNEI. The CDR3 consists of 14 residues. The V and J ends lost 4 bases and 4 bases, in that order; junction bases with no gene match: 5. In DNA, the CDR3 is TGTGCCAGCAGTGGGCGGGAGGGCCCGTACGAGCAGTACTTC. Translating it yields CASSGREGPYEQYF.

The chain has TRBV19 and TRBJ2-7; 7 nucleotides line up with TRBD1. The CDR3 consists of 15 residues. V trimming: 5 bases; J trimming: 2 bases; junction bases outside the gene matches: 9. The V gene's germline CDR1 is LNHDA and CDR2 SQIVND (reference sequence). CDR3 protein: CASSLRQGTAYEQYF. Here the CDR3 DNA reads TGTGCCAGTAGTCTCCGACAGGGTACTGCCTACGAGCAGTACTTC.

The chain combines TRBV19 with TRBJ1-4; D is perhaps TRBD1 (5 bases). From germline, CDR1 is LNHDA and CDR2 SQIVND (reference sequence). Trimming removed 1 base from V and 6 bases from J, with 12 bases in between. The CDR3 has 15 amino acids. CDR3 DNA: TGTGCCAGTAGTATAGCGACGCCGGGGGATGAAAAACTGTTTTTT. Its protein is CASSIATPGDEKLFF.

The DNA for the CDR3 is TGCGCCAGCAGGCAGGGGCAGAAGACCCAGTACTTC. This translates into CASRQGQKTQYF. The genes are TRBV10-2 and TRBJ2-5, with TRBD1 as a possible D gene (6 bases). Germline CDR1 is WSHSY and CDR2 is SAAADI. V dropped 6 bases and J dropped 6 bases, with 11 bases sitting between them. CDR3 length: 12 residues.

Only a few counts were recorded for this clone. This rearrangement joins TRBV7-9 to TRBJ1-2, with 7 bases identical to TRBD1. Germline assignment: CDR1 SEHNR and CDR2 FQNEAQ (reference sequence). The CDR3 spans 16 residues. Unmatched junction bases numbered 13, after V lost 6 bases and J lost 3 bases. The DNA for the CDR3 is TGTGCCAGCAGTTTAATCGAGGGACAGCCCTACTATGGCTACACCTTC. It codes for CASSLIEGQPYYGYTF.

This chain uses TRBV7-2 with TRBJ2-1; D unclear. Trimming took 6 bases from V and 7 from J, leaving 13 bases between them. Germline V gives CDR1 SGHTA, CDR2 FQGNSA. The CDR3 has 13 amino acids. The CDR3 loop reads CASSPRQENEQFF. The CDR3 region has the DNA TGTGCCAGCAGTCCGCGGCAAGAAAATGAGCAGTTCTTC.

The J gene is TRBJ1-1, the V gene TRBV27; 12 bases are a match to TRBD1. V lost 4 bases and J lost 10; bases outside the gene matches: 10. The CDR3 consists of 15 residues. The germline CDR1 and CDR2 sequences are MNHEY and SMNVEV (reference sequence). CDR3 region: CASSSSWDRGPGAFF. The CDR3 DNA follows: TGTGCCAGCAGTTCCTCGTGGGACAGGGGGCCGGGAGCTTTCTTT.